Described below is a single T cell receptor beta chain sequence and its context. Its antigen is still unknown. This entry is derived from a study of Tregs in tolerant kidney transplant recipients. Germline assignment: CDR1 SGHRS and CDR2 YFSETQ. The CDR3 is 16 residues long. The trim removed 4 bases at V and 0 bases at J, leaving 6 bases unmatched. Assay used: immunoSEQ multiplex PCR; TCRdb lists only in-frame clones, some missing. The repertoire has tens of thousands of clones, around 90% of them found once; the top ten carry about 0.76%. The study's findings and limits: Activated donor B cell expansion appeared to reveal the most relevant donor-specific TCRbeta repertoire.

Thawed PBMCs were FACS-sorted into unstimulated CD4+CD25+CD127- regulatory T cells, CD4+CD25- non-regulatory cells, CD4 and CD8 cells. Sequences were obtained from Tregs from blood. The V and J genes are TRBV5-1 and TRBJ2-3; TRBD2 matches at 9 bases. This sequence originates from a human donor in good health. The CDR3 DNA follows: TGCGCCAGCAGCACGGGACTAGCAGCTAGCACAGATACGCAGTATTTT. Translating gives CASSTGLAASTDTQYF.